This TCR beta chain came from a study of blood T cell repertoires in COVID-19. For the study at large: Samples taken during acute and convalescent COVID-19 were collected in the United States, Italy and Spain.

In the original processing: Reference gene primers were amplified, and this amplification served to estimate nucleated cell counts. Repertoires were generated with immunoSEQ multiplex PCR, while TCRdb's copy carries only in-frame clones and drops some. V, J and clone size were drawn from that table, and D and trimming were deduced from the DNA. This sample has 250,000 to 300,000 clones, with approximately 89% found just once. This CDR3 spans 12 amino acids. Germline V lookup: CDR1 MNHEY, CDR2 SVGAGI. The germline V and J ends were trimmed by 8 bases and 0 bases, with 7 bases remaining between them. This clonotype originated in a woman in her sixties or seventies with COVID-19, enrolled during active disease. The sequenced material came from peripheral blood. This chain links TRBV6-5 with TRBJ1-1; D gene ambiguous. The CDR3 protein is CASRGMNTEAFF. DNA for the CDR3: TGTGCCAGCCGGGGTATGAACACTGAAGCTTTCTTT.